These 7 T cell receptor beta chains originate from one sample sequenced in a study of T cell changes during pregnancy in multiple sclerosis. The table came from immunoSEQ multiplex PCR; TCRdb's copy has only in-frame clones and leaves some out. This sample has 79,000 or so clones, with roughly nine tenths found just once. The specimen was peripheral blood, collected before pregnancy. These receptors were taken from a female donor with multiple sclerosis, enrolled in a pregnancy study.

The DNA of the CDR3 is TGTGCCAGTAGTGCGACAGGGACGAGTTCCTATAATTCACCCCTCCACTTT. Translated: CASSATGTSSYNSPLHF. J is TRBJ1-6 and V is TRBV19, with 7 bases aligning to TRBD1. Germline assignment: CDR1 LNHDA and CDR2 SQIVND (reference sequence). The trim removed 5 bases at V and 1 base at J, leaving 8 bases unmatched. This CDR3 spans 17 amino acids.

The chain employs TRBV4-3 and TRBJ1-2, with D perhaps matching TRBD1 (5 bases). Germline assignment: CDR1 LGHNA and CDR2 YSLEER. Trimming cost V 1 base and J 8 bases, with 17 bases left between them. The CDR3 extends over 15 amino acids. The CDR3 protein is CASSQVGQTAGGYTF. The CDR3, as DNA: TGCGCCAGCAGCCAAGTAGGCCAGACAGCCGGGGGCTACACCTTC.

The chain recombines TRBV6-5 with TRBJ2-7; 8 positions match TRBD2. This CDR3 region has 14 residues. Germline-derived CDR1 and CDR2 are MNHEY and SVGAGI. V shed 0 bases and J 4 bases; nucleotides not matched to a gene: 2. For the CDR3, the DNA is TGTGCCAGCAGTTACTCGGGCGGGGGGTACGAGCAGTACTTC. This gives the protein CASSYSGGGYEQYF.

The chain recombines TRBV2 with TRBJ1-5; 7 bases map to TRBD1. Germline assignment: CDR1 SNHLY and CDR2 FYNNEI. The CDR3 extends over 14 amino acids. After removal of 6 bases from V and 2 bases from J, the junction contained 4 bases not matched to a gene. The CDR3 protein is CASRGTGGNQPQHF. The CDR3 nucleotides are TGTGCCAGCAGGGGAACAGGGGGCAATCAGCCCCAGCATTTT.

The CDR3 is CASSLVSRGSNQPQHF. The CDR3 DNA sequence: TGTGCCAGCAGCTTAGTAAGCAGGGGGAGCAATCAGCCCCAGCATTTT. V and J are TRBV7-2 and TRBJ1-5, with 7 bases lining up with TRBD1. The CDR3 length is 16 residues. CDR1 is SGHTA and CDR2 is FQGNSA in the germline V gene. The J segment lost 1 base and the V segment lost 1 base, leaving 4 bases of the junction unmatched.

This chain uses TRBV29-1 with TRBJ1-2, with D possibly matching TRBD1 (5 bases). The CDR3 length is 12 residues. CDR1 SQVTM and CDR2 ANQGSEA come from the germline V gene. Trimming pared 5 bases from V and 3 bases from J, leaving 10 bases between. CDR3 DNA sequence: TGCAGCGTTTTGGGGGACTACTATGGCTACACCTTC. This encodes CSVLGDYYGYTF. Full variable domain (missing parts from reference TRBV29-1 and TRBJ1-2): SAVISQKPSRDICQRGTSLTIQCQVDSQVTMMFWYRQQPGQSLTLIATANQGSEATYESGFVIDKFPISRPNLTFSTLTVSNMSPEDSSIYLCSVLGDYYGYTFGSGTRLTVV.

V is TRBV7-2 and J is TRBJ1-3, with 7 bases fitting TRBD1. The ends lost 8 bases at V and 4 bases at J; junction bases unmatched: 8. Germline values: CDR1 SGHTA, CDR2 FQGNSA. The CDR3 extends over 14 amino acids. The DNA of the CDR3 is TGTGCCAGCTCCCAGACAGGGTTGGGAAACACCATATATTTT. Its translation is CASSQTGLGNTIYF.